This passage covers 29 T cell receptor beta chains from one sample sequenced in a study of CD4 T cells in relation to SARS-CoV-2 and coronaviruses. The assay was immunoSEQ multiplex PCR, and TCRdb's table has in-frame clones only and misses some. The table lists some 65,000 clones, more than 75% of them singletons. CD4+ T cells from unexposed donors were obtained before the COVID-19 pandemic (2011-2018). Sequenced material: memory CD4+ T cells from PBMCs. These TCRs come from a human donor in good health.

This sequence joins TRBV10-3 and TRBJ2-1, with 8 bases identical to TRBD1. Germline loops: CDR1 ENHRY, CDR2 SYGVKD. Germline trimming cut 7 bases from V and 8 bases from J; bases unmatched to any gene: 10. The length of the CDR3 is 14 residues. DNA of the CDR3: TGTGCCATCACCTCGACAGGGGCGGCGGATGAGCAGTTCTTC. This encodes CAITSTGAADEQFF.

The chain couples TRBV24-1 to TRBJ2-1, with 8 bases matching TRBD2. The CDR3 is made up of 16 amino acids. The V gene end was trimmed by 0 bases and the J gene end by 5 bases; junction bases not matched to a gene: 5. Germline V gene lookup returns CDR1 KGHDR and CDR2 SFDVKD. This CDR3 is CATSDLGLAGDNEQFF. For the CDR3, the DNA is TGTGCCACCAGTGATTTGGGGCTAGCGGGCGACAATGAGCAGTTCTTC.

CDR3 sequence: CAISEVQGNIQYF. CDR3 nucleotide sequence: TGTGCCATCAGTGAGGTACAGGGGAACATTCAGTACTTC. V usage is TRBV10-3 and J usage is TRBJ2-4; 7 nucleotides agree with TRBD1. The CDR3 runs to 13 residues. Germline loops: CDR1 ENHRY, CDR2 SYGVKD. Germline trimming cut 2 bases from V and 7 bases from J; bases unmatched to any gene: 2.

This chain links TRBV5-4 with TRBJ1-3; 7 bases match TRBD1. Germline V CDR1 and CDR2: SGHNT, YYREEE (reference sequence). The CDR3 is 14 amino acids. With 4 bases clipped from V and 4 bases from J, the junction kept 5 bases outside the gene matches. Here the CDR3 reads CASSRGTEGNTIYF. The DNA for the CDR3 is TGTGCCAGCAGCCGTGGGACAGAAGGAAACACCATATATTTT.

V is TRBV27 and J is TRBJ1-6, with unresolved D. This CDR3 has 12 residues. Germline loops: CDR1 MNHEY, CDR2 SMNVEV (reference sequence). Trimming took off 5 bases at V and 7 bases at J, with 6 bases between the two ends. CDR3 nucleotide sequence: TGTGCCAGCAGTCTCAGGAATTCACCCCTCCACTTT. Translated, it gives CASSLRNSPLHF.

The chain uses TRBV18 and TRBJ2-7; 7 bases align to TRBD1. The CDR3 sequence is 15 residues long. With V trimmed by 5 bases and J by 4 bases, 11 bases remained unmatched. CDR1 and CDR2 from the germline V gene are KGHSH and LQKENI. The CDR3 sequence: CASSIQGSRSYEQYF. The DNA of the CDR3 is TGTGCCAGCTCAATACAGGGGAGTCGGAGTTACGAGCAGTACTTC.

The genes are TRBV18 and TRBJ2-7; TRBD1 might be the D (6 bases). V was clipped by 1 base and J by 4 bases, with 11 bases between them. The CDR3 spans 14 residues. Germline V gives CDR1 KGHSH, CDR2 LQKENI. CDR3 bases: TGTGCCAGCTCACCACGAGTCAGGGGTTACGAGCAGTACTTC. Translation: CASSPRVRGYEQYF.

This rearrangement joins TRBV5-5 to TRBJ2-1; perhaps TRBD1 as D (6 bases). V was cut by 5 bases and J by 4 bases, with 16 bases left in between. The CDR3 runs to 15 residues. Germline assignment: CDR1 SGHKS and CDR2 YYEKEE (reference sequence). The CDR3 protein is CASSHQGFFYNEQFF. CDR3 coding DNA: TGTGCCAGCAGTCATCAGGGGTTTTTTTACAATGAGCAGTTCTTC. The full variable domain, completed using reference TRBV5-5 and TRBJ2-1, is DAGVTQSPTHLIKTRGQQVTLRCSPISGHKSVSWYQQVLGQGPQFIFQYYEKEERGRGNFPDRFSARQFPNYSSELNVNALLLGDSALYLCASSHQGFFYNEQFFGPGTRLTVL.

The rearrangement links TRBV24-1 to TRBJ2-1, with TRBD1 matching 10 bases. The CDR3 contains 16 residues. The ends lost 5 bases at V and 7 bases at J; junction bases unmatched: 10. Germline lookup yields CDR1 KGHDR and CDR2 SFDVKD. The CDR3 bases are TGTGCCACCAGTGCCCCGGACAGGGGGTTGGGGAATGAGCAGTTCTTC. This translates into CATSAPDRGLGNEQFF.

This clone was found a few times. The V call is TRBV6-5, the J call TRBJ1-3; 8 nucleotides match TRBD1. The germline gives CDR1 MNHEY, CDR2 SVGAGI. Unmatched junction bases numbered 5, after V lost 7 bases and J lost 0 bases. The CDR3 is 15 amino acids. This CDR3 reads CASIWTGSSGNTIYF. In nucleotides, the CDR3 is TGTGCCAGCATTTGGACAGGGAGCTCTGGAAACACCATATATTTT.

This clone was observed once. The V call is TRBV5-5, the J call TRBJ2-3; no clear D gene. From germline, CDR1 is SGHKS and CDR2 YYEKEE (reference sequence). V was pared by 1 base and J by 8 bases, with 17 bases between. The CDR3 runs 15 residues. For the CDR3, the DNA is TGTGCCAGCAGCTTGTCCCAGGCCTCCAGTATTACGCAGTATTTT. Translation: CASSLSQASSITQYF.

The V call is TRBV6-2 or TRBV6-3, the J call TRBJ2-7, with D perhaps TRBD1 (5 bases). Germline assignment: CDR1 MNHEY and CDR2 SVGEGT. V lost 2 bases and J 3 bases, leaving 11 bases between the germline ends. This CDR3 is 14 amino acids long. The CDR3 is CASSYPGNIYEQYF. The CDR3 region has the DNA TGTGCCAGCAGTTACCCAGGGAATATCTACGAGCAGTACTTC.

V usage is TRBV18 and J usage is TRBJ2-7; no reliable D call. Germline CDR1 KGHSH, CDR2 LQKENI. The V gene lost 0 bases and the J gene lost 5 bases, with 11 bases spanning the gap. This CDR3 spans 14 amino acids. The CDR3 DNA reads TGTGCCAGCTCACCACCCACATTAAGGGACGAGCAGTACTTC. The encoded protein is CASSPPTLRDEQYF.

This clone appeared a single time. The CDR3 nucleotides read TGTGCCAGCAGTGTAAAAGGGGGAGTCACTGAAGCTTTCTTT. Translating it yields CASSVKGGVTEAFF. The chain links TRBV7-3 to TRBJ1-1, with D maybe TRBD1 (6 bases). Germline CDR1 reads SGHTA; CDR2 reads FQGTGA. Trimming removed 6 bases from V and 4 bases from J, with 15 bases in between. The CDR3 extends over 14 amino acids.

The V and J genes are TRBV29-1 and TRBJ2-7; D remains ambiguous. This CDR3 region has 14 residues. Germline CDR1 and CDR2: SQVTM and ANQGSEA. The V gene lost 1 base and the J gene lost 1 base, with 11 bases spanning the gap. CDR3 in amino acids: CSVEAGPPSYEQYF. CDR3 bases: TGCAGCGTTGAAGCCGGGCCTCCTTCCTACGAGCAGTACTTC.

V is TRBV11-2 and J is TRBJ2-1; 10 bases match TRBD1. This CDR3 is built from 17 residues. The V segment lost 4 bases and the J segment 7 bases; nucleotides outside the gene matches: 13. CDR1 is SGHAT, CDR2 FQNNGV, per germline. The CDR3 loop reads CASSSGQGIWGGNEQFF. Written as DNA, the CDR3 is TGTGCCAGCAGCTCGGGACAGGGGATTTGGGGAGGGAATGAGCAGTTCTTC.

The chain links TRBV30 to TRBJ1-1, with a tentative D call TRBD1 (6 bases). CDR3 length: 14 amino acids. The germline gives CDR1 GTSNPN, CDR2 SVGIG (reference sequence). V dropped 0 bases and J dropped 2 bases, with 10 bases sitting between them. This CDR3 is CAWSVLTGNTEAFF. CDR3 in DNA: TGTGCCTGGAGTGTACTGACAGGCAACACTGAAGCTTTCTTT. The complete variable domain, with remaining parts taken from reference TRBV30 and TRBJ1-1, reads SQTIHQWPATLVQPVGSPLSLECTVEGTSNPNLYWYRQAAGRGLQLLFYSVGIGQISSEVPQNLSASRPQDRQFILSSKKLLLSDSGFYLCAWSVLTGNTEAFFGQGTRLTVV.

The chain joins TRBV2 to TRBJ2-3, with a possible D match to TRBD2 (6 bases). Germline CDR1 and CDR2: SNHLY and FYNNEI. This CDR3 contains 16 residues. The V gene lost 1 base and the J gene lost 0 bases, with 11 bases spanning the gap. In DNA, the CDR3 is TGTGCCAGCAGTGAAGAGGGAGGCCATAGCACAGATACGCAGTATTTT. Translation gives CASSEEGGHSTDTQYF.

The chain is built from TRBV27 and TRBJ1-5; D may be TRBD1 (5 bases). The CDR3 loop spans 16 amino acids. Trimming took off 5 bases at V and 6 bases at J, with 20 bases between the two ends. The germline gives CDR1 MNHEY, CDR2 SMNVEV (reference sequence). The CDR3 DNA reads as TGTGCCAGCAGTGCCTCCCGGGGGGACTTCGGTCAGCCCCAGCATTTT. Protein: CASSASRGDFGQPQHF.

The chain employs TRBV5-4 and TRBJ2-7; 9 positions match TRBD1. In germline, CDR1 is SGHNT, CDR2 YYREEE (reference sequence). This CDR3 has 14 amino acids. Trimming at V came to 6 bases and at J to 2 bases, leaving 6 bases not matched to a gene. The chain's CDR3 is CASTPRTGAYEQYF. CDR3 in DNA: TGTGCCAGCACCCCTCGGACAGGGGCCTACGAGCAGTACTTC.

The chain uses TRBV13 and TRBJ1-2; the D gene is possibly TRBD1 (5 bases). V lost 10 bases and J lost 2, with 14 bases in between. The length of the CDR3 is 13 residues. CDR1 is PRHDT, CDR2 FYEKMQ, per germline (reference sequence). CDR3 protein: CATSVGGNYGYTF. For the CDR3, the DNA is TGTGCCACCTCGGTGGGGGGAAACTATGGCTACACCTTC.

The chain couples TRBV5-5 to TRBJ1-5, with TRBD1 as a possible D gene (6 bases). The germline gives CDR1 SGHKS, CDR2 YYEKEE (reference sequence). The CDR3 loop spans 15 amino acids. The V end was cut by 2 bases, the J end by 7 bases, with 16 bases between. CDR3 region: CASSFLSGAEQPQHF. CDR3 sequence (DNA): TGTGCCAGCAGCTTTCTGTCAGGGGCTGAACAGCCCCAGCATTTT. The full variable domain, its missing parts supplied by reference TRBV5-5 and TRBJ1-5, is DAGVTQSPTHLIKTRGQQVTLRCSPISGHKSVSWYQQVLGQGPQFIFQYYEKEERGRGNFPDRFSARQFPNYSSELNVNALLLGDSALYLCASSFLSGAEQPQHFGDGTRLSIL.

The chain recombines TRBV7-2 with TRBJ2-1, with D possibly matching TRBD2 (7 bases). V lost 5 bases, J lost 6 bases, and 17 bases lay in between. There are 15 residues in the CDR3. CDR1 and CDR2 from the germline V gene are SGHTA and FQGNSA. The CDR3 nucleotides are TGTGCCAGCAGCCTCCGGCGCGGGGGCCTCAATGAGCAGTTCTTC. Translating gives CASSLRRGGLNEQFF.

The chain is built from TRBV19 and TRBJ2-3; tentative D call: TRBD2 (5 bases). Per the germline V gene, CDR1 is LNHDA and CDR2 is SQIVND (reference sequence). V dropped 8 bases and J dropped 0 bases, with 9 bases sitting between them. This CDR3 comprises 13 residues. The CDR3 region is CASGGGSTDTQYF. CDR3 nucleotides: TGTGCCAGTGGAGGTGGGAGCACAGATACGCAGTATTTT.

This clone was seen only once. V is TRBV10-3 and J is TRBJ1-1, with 7 nucleotides matching TRBD1. The CDR3 loop spans 16 amino acids. J lost 4 bases, V lost 3 bases, and 11 bases had no gene match. The germline V gene has CDR1 ENHRY and CDR2 SYGVKD. The CDR3, as DNA: TGTGCCATCAGTGATAGAGGTCGAGGGGGCTCCACTGAAGCTTTCTTT. Translating gives CAISDRGRGGSTEAFF.

The J gene is TRBJ2-2, the V gene TRBV29-1; D is perhaps TRBD1 (6 bases). The length of the CDR3 is 14 residues. The germline V gene has CDR1 SQVTM and CDR2 ANQGSEA. Deletions cut 6 bases from V and 3 bases from J, with 14 bases between. For the CDR3, the DNA is TGCAGCGTAGCTACAGGGTCCTACACCGGGGAGCTGTTTTTT. This sequence encodes CSVATGSYTGELFF.

Concerning this clone itself: The junction shows a germline mismatch at one end, possibly a read error. The V call is TRBV3-1 (or the pseudogene TRBV3-2), the J call TRBJ2-3; 12 positions agree with TRBD2. The CDR3 has 12 residues. In germline, CDR1 is LGHDT, CDR2 YNNKEL (reference sequence). The CDR3, as DNA: TGTGCCAGCAGCCAGACTAGCGGGAGTGTTAGTTTT. As protein: CASSQTSGSVSF.

This sequence joins TRBV2 and TRBJ1-3; D is ambiguous. This CDR3 has 14 residues. Trimming pared 7 bases from V and 4 bases from J, leaving 14 bases between. The germline V gene encodes CDR1 SNHLY and CDR2 FYNNEI. In DNA, the CDR3 is TGTGCCAGCATCCAATTCGTCCCCGGAAACACCATATATTTT. Amino acid sequence: CASIQFVPGNTIYF.

This clone was recorded only once. J is TRBJ2-3 and V is TRBV6-5; 11 bases are a match to TRBD2. CDR3 length: 14 residues. J gave up 4 bases and V 6 bases, and 3 bases lay outside the gene matches. From germline, CDR1 is MNHEY and CDR2 SVGAGI. The CDR3 protein is CASRLTSGADTQYF. For the CDR3, the DNA is TGTGCCAGCAGACTGACTAGCGGGGCAGATACGCAGTATTTT.